The present T cell receptor beta chain was sequenced within a study of regulatory T cells in long-lasting Graves disease. The sample's time point: persistent/refractory GD, antithyroid drugs over 5 years with positive TRAb. PBMC RNA served as the TCR library source. This CDR3 is built from 16 residues. Germline V gene sequence: CDR1 SGHTA, CDR2 FQGNSA. V lost 5 bases to trimming and J lost 4 bases, with 20 bases between them. Construction of the TCR beta libraries employed iRepertoire HTBI primers in conjunction with Arm-PCR of CDR3 regions. Using its own MiXCR run on the multiplex PCR reads, TCRdb lists one record per CDR3 protein. The sample contains 600,000 to 800,000 distinct CDR3 sequences, roughly 30% of which appear only once.

The sample was peripheral blood mononuclear cells (PBMCs), taken when the disease was refractory, from a patient treated with antithyroid drugs. The receptor was isolated from a female donor with Graves disease. The chain combines TRBV7-2 with TRBJ1-1; the D gene is possibly TRBD1 (5 bases). In DNA form, the CDR3 reads TGTGCCAGCAGCCCATCGGACATTAGGTCCCTCACTGAAGCTTTCTTT. This gives the protein CASSPSDIRSLTEAFF.